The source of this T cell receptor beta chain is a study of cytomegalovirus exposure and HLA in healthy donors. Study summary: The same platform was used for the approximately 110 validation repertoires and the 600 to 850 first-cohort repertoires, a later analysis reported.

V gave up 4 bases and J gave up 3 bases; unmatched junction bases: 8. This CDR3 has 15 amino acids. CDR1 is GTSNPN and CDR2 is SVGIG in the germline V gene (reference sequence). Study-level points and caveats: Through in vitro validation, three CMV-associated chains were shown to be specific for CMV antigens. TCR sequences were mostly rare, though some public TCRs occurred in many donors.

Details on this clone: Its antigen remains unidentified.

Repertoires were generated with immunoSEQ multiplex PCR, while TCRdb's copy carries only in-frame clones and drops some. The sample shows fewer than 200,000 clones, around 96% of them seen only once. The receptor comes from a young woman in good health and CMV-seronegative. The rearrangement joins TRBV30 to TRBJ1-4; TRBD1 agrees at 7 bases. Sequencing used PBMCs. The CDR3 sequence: CAWTPLGTANEKLFF. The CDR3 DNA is TGTGCCTGGACCCCATTGGGGACAGCTAATGAAAAACTGTTTTTT.